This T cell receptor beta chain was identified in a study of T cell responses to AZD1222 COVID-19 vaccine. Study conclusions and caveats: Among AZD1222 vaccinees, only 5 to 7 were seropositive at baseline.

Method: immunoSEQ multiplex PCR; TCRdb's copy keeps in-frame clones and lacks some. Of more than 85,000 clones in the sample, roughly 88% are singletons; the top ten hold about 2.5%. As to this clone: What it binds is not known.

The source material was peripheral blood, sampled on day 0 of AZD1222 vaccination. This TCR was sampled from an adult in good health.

CDR3 residues: CASSLGEGATNEKLFF. CDR3 coding DNA: TGCGCCAGCAGCTTGGGGGAGGGTGCAACTAATGAAAAACTGTTTTTT. The chain employs TRBV5-1 and TRBJ1-4, with D unclear. From germline, CDR1 is SGHRS and CDR2 YFSETQ. The CDR3 runs to 16 residues. With 0 bases removed from V and 0 bases from J, the gap between germline ends came to 9 bases.